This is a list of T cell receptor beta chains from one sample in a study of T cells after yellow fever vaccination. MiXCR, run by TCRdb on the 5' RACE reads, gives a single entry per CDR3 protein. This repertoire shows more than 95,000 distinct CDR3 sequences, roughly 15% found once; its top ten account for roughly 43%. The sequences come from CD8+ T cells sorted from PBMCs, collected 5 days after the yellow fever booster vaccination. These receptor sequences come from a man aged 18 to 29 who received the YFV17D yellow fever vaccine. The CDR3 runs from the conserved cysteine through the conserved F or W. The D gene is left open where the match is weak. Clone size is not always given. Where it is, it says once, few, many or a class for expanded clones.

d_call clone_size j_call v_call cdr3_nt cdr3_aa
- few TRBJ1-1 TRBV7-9 TGTGCCAGCAGCCCCTCGACGGAGAACACTGAAGCTTTCTTT CASSPSTENTEAFF
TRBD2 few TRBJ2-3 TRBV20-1 TGCAGTGCTAGAGATTCCGGGACTAGCGGGGGATCAGATACGCAGTATTTT CSARDSGTSGGSDTQYF
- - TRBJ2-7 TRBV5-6 TGTGCCAGCAGCTTGTCGTCAATACGCGAGCAGTACTTC CASSLSSIREQYF
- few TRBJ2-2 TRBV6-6 TGTGCCAGCAGTTCCTCCGTAATGATCGGGGAGCTGTTTTTT CASSSSVMIGELFF
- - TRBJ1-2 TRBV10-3 TGTGCCATCAGTGAGTCCGGGTACGGCTACACCTTC CAISESGYGYTF
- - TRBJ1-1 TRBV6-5 TGTGCCAGCAGACGGCGGCAATTTAGTCTACGCACTGAAGCTTTCTTT CASRRRQFSLRTEAFF
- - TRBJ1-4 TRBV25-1 TGTGCCAGCAGTGAATCTGGCGGTGCCATTAATGAAAAACTGTTTTTT CASSESGGAINEKLFF
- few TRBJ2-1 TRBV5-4 TGTGCCAGCATGCGGGACCTCGATGAGCAGTTCTTC CASMRDLDEQFF
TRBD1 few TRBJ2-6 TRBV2 TGTGCCACGCCAGACAGGGATATAGGTGGGGCCAACGTCCTGACTTTC CATPDRDIGGANVLTF
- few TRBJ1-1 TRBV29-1 TGCAGCGTTATACAGCTGAACACTGAAGCTTTCTTT CSVIQLNTEAFF
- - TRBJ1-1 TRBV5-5 TGTGCCAGCAGGCTTAATTTAAACACTGAAGCTTTCTTT CASRLNLNTEAFF
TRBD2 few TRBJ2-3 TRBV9 TGTGCCAGCAGCGTAATGGCGGGGGTTCCCACGGATACGCAGTATTTT CASSVMAGVPTDTQYF
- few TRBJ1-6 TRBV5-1 TGCGCCAGCAGCTTGATCGGGGATTCACCCCTCCACTTT CASSLIGDSPLHF
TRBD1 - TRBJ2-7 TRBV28 TGTGCCAGCGGCCCCCCCGGACAGGCCCCCTACGAGCAGTACTTC CASGPPGQAPYEQYF
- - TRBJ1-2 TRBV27 TGTGCCAGCAGTTCCCAGGGGTCGTACTATGGCTACACCTTC CASSSQGSYYGYTF
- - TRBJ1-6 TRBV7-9 TGTGCCAGCAGCCCCTCGGGGGGGTCACCCCTCCACTTT CASSPSGGSPLHF
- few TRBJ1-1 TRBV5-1 TGCGCCAGCAGCTTTGGAGAGCCCTTCGTGGGCGAGGCTGAAGCTTTCTTT CASSFGEPFVGEAEAFF
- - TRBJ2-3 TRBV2 TGTGCCAGCAGTGCGGGGGCGCGGGGCACAGATACGCAGTATTTT CASSAGARGTDTQYF
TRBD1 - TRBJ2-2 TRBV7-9 TGTGCCGGAGGGACAGGAGGCACCGGGGAGCTGTTTTTT CAGGTGGTGELFF
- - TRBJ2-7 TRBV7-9 TGTGCCAGCAGCTGGCAGAACGGCGAGCAGTACTTC CASSWQNGEQYF
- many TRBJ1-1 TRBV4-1 TGCGCCAGCAGCCAAGAGAAGGTTGGTGAAGCTTTCTTT CASSQEKVGEAFF
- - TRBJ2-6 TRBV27 TGTGCCAGCAGTCTGTTAGGGGTCAACCTCCTGACTTTC CASSLLGVNLLTF
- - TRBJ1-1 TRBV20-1 TGCAGTGCTAGACCGGGTAGTGGGACTGAAGCTTTCTTT CSARPGSGTEAFF
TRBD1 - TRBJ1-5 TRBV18 TGTGCCAGCTCCGGACAGGACGCCCTCCGATATAGCAATCAGCCCCAGCATTTT CASSGQDALRYSNQPQHF
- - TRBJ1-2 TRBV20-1 TGCAGTGCTCGCGATCCAGACGCTCAGTCGGGCTATGGCTACACCTTC CSARDPDAQSGYGYTF
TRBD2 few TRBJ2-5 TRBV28 TGTGCCAGCAGTCCACAACGACTAGCAAAGGAGACCCAGTACTTC CASSPQRLAKETQYF
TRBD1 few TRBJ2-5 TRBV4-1 TGCGCCAGCAGCCAAAGGACAGGGGATGGAGAGACCCAGTACTTC CASSQRTGDGETQYF
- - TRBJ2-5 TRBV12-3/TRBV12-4 TGTGCCAGCAGTGGTCCGGGCCCCCCGCGGGAGACCCAGTACTTC CASSGPGPPRETQYF
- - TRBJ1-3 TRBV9 TGTGCCAGCAGTTGGGGCGCTGGAAACACCATATATTTT CASSWGAGNTIYF
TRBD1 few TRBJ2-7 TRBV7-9 TGTGCCAGCAGTCACCGGGACAGGGGCGCAGGCTACGAGCAGTACTTC CASSHRDRGAGYEQYF
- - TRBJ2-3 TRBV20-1 TGCAGTGCCACGGAGGCCACAGATACGCAGTATTTT CSATEATDTQYF
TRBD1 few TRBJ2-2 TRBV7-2 TGTGCCAGCAGCTTAGAACAGGGGCCCCCTGACACCGGGGAGCTGTTTTTT CASSLEQGPPDTGELFF
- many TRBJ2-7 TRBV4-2 TGTGCCAGCAGCCAAGAGGGGGCGAGGTCCTACGAGCAGTACTTC CASSQEGARSYEQYF
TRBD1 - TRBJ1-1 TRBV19 TGTGCCAGTAGTGCTTCAGGGGGAGTGACTGAAGCTTTCTTT CASSASGGVTEAFF
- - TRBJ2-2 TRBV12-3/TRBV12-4 TGTGCCAGCATCGCTCGCCCGGGACTGGTAACCGGGGAGCTGTTTTTT CASIARPGLVTGELFF
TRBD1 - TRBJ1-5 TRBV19 TGTGCCAGTAGTATAGGCAGGGACAGCTTCTACAATCAGCCCCAGCATTTT CASSIGRDSFYNQPQHF
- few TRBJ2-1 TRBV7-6 TGTGCCAGCAGCGTTGGTGAGGATGAGCAGTTCTTC CASSVGEDEQFF
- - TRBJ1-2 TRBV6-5 TGTGCCAGCAGTTACGCGACAGATTATGGCTACACCTTC CASSYATDYGYTF
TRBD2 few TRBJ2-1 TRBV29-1 TGCAGCGTTTGCTGGGCGGGACTAGCGGGGGGGAATGAGCAGTTCTTC CSVCWAGLAGGNEQFF
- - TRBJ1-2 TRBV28 TGTGCCAGCAGTTTGACCCGGGATGGCTACACCTTC CASSLTRDGYTF
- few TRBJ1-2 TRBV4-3 TGCGCCAGCAGCCAAGAGTCAGGGAATGGCTACACCTTC CASSQESGNGYTF
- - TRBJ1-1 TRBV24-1 TGTGCCACCAGTGATTCCCGGGATCAGAGGGGGATTGGAGCTTTCTTT CATSDSRDQRGIGAFF
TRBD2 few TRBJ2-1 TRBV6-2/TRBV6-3 TGTGCCAGCAGTTATCGGGGGGACCCCCCTAACAATGAGCAGTTCTTC CASSYRGDPPNNEQFF
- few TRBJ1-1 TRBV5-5 TGTGCCAGCAGCTTGGAAGGTTGGGGCAAGGGGGAAGCTTTCTTT CASSLEGWGKGEAFF
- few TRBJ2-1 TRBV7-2 TGTGCCACCGTTAAGGGGGGCAATGAGCAGTTCTTC CATVKGGNEQFF